This T cell receptor beta chain was identified during a study of T cell responses to AZD1222 COVID-19 vaccine (dated by TCRdb to the early 2020s). With respect to the entire study: AZD1222 recipients whose second dose came at about 4 weeks and those whose second dose came at about 12 weeks were combined into one group, since spike-specific TCR depth and breadth did not differ between the two schedules. TCR sequencing was performed for 230 to 250 trial participants, of whom roughly 200 were given two doses of AZD1222 and some 26 were given two doses of MenACWY control vaccine. Trial participants were enrolled into age subgroups of 18-55, 56-69 and 70-plus years, which contained about 150, 27 and 61 TCR-sequenced participants, respectively.

V is pared back by 0 bases and J by 6 bases, with 12 bases lying between the germline termini. CDR1 and CDR2, per the germline V gene, are LGHNA and YSLEER. The CDR3 sequence holds 15 residues, the cysteine and phenylalanine included. Only the CDR3 region is kept as DNA, spanning 45 bases read in frame from base 1. The paper as a whole reports these results and caveats: Spike-specific TCR breadth and depth rose significantly after two AZD1222 doses compared with day 0 and with MenACWY recipients. No day 14 peak-response samples were available, so repertoires were characterized only after the peak T cell response. In the small 56-69-year group, the increase in depth fell short of significance, most likely because of low power. Only a handful of AZD1222 recipients were SARS-CoV-2 seropositive at baseline, limiting conclusions about previously exposed vaccinees. Epitopes outside the regions mutated in the B.1.351 and B.1.1.7 variants were reportedly recognized by nearly half of the unique spike-specific TCRs. The vaccine-associated CD4 TCRs covered the entire spike protein, and the dominant responses fell in regions 160-218 and 743-854. Most participants were white British and females outnumbered males, and the authors suggested that clonal diversity may have been underestimated.

On this clone: No antigen is known for it. No much larger clone exists at a distance of one base, and base qualities are not known.

The CDR3 regions of human TCRbeta chains were subjected to immunosequencing. The authors processed their data as follows. Repertoire TCRs were checked for matches against a reference library of SARS-CoV-2-specific TCRs that had been generated using the MIRA antigen-specificity platform. Breadth was defined as the fraction of unique TCRs that were SARS-CoV-2-associated. Depth was defined as the fraction of total T cells that were SARS-CoV-2-associated. Using the MIRA data, each spike-specific TCR was mapped to the spike region that the TCR reacts to and placed in a CD4 or CD8 class. Log10-transformed breadth and depth values were compared by one-way ANOVA with Sidak's multiple comparisons tests. What TCRdb holds here is the immuneACCESS table cut down to in-frame rearrangements. Part of the clones is not present; checked against another copy, under half of the missing clones reflect an unresolved V gene, and the others are unexplained. The V and J calls and the clone size are those of that table, but D and trimming were determined from the DNA. The sample profile shows about 97,000 clones; 80% to 90% of them were found once. Approximately 7% of the sample lies in the top ten.

The sample's time point label, decoded: baseline before first vaccination. Vaccinee samples were obtained from the UK trials COV001 and COV002, which included a single-blind randomized controlled phase 2/3 trial of AZD1222 (ChAdOx1 nCoV-19) in healthy adults. For TCRbeta chain sequencing, PBMC samples were collected from trial participants at day 0 and at day 28 after the second dose. Sequenced material: peripheral blood, taken on day 0 of AZD1222 vaccination. The TCR was taken from an adult in good health. The sequence is built from TRBV4-3 and TRBJ1-5; there is no confident call for the D gene. The CDR3 protein is CASSQDSGVPQPQHF. The DNA sequence is as follows: TGCGCCAGCAGCCAAGATTCCGGGGTACCTCAGCCCCAGCATTTT.